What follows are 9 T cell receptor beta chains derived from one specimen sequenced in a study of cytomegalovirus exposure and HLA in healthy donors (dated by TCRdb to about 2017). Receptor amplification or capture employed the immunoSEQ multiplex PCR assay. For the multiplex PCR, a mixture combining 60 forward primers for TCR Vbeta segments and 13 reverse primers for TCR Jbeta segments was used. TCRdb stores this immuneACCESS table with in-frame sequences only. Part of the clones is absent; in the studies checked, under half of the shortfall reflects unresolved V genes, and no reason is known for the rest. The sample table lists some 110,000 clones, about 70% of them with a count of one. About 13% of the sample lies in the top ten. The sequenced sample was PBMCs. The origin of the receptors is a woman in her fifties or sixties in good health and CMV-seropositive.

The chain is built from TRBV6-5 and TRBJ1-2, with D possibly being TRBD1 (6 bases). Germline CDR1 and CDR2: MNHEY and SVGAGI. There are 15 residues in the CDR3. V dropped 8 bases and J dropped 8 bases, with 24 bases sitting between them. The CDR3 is CASQIRGGTLGGYTF. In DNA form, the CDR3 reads TGTGCCAGCCAAATCCGGGGAGGGACATTGGGCGGCTACACCTTC.

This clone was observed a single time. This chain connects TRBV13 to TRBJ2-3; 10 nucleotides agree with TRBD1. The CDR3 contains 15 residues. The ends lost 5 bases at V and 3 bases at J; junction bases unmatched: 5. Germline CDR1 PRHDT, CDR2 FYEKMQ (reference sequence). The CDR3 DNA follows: TGTGCCAGCAGCCCGTGGACAGGGGGTACAGATACGCAGTATTTT. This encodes CASSPWTGGTDTQYF.

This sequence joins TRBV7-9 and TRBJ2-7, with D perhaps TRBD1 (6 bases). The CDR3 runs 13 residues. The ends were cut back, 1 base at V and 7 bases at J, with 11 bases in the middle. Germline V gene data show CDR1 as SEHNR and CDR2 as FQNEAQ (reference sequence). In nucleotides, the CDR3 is TGTGCCAGCAGCTTAGGACAGGTTGGGGAGCAGTACTTC. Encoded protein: CASSLGQVGEQYF.

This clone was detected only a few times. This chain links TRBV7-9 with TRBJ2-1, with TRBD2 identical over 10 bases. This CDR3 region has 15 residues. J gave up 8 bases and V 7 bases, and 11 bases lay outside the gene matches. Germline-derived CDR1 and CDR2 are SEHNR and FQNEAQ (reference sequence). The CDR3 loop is CASILGASGSHEQFF. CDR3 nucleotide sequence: TGTGCCAGCATCCTAGGAGCTAGCGGGAGCCATGAGCAGTTCTTC.

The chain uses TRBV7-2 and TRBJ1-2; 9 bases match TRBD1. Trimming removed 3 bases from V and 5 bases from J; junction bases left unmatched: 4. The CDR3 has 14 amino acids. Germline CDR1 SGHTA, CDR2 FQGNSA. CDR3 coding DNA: TGTGCCAGCAGCTTGGCGGGACAGGGTTATGGCTACACCTTC. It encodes CASSLAGQGYGYTF. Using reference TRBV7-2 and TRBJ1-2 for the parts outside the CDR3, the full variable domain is GAGVSQSPSNKVTEKGKDVELRCDPISGHTALYWYRQSLGQGLEFLIYFQGNSAPDKSGLPSDRFSAERTGGSVSTLTIQRTQQEDSAVYLCASSLAGQGYGYTFGSGTRLTVV.

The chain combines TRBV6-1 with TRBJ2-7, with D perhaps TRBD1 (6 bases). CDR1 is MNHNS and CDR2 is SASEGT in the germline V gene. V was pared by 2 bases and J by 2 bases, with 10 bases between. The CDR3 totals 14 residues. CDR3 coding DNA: TGTGCCAGCAGTGAACGGACAGTACCCTACGAGCAGTACTTC. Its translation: CASSERTVPYEQYF.

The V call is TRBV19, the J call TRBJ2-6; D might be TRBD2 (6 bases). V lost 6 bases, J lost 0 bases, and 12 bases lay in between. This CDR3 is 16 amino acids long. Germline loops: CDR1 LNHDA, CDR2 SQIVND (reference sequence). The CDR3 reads CASSPGDASGANVLTF. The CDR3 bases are TGTGCCAGTAGCCCGGGGGACGCCTCTGGGGCCAACGTCCTGACTTTC.

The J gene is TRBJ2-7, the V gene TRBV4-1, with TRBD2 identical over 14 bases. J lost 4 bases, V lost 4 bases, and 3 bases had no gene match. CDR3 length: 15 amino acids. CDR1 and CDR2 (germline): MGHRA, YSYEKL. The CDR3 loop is CASSPTSGRAYEQYF. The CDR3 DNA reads TGCGCCAGCAGCCCGACTAGCGGGAGGGCTTACGAGCAGTACTTC.

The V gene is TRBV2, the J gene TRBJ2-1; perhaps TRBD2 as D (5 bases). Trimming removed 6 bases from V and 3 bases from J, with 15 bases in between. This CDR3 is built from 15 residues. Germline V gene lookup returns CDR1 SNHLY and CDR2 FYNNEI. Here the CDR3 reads CASSRTRANYNEQFF. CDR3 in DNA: TGTGCCAGCAGCCGGACGAGGGCTAACTACAATGAGCAGTTCTTC.